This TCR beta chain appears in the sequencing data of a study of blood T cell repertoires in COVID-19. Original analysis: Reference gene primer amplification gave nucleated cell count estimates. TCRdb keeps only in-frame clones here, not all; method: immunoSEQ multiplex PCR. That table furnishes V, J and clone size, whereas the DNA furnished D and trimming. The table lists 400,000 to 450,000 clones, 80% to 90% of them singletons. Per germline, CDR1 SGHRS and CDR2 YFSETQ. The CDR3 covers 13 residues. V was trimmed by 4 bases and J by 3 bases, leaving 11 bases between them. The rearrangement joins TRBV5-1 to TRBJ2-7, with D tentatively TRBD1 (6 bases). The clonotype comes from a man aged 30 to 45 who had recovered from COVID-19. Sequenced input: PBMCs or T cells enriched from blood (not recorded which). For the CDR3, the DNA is TGCGCCAGCAGCCGGGACATATACTACGAGCAGTACTTC. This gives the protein CASSRDIYYEQYF.